This T cell receptor (beta chain) was documented in a study of CD4 and CD8 cells across lung adenocarcinoma regions. Donors had localized lung adenocarcinoma, a non-small cell lung cancer. V lost 0 bases to trimming and J lost 1 base, with 6 bases between them. The CDR3 has 13 residues. Germline CDR1 DFQATT, CDR2 SNEGSKA (reference sequence). TCRdb reprocessed the PCR reads via MiXCR and lists one record per CDR3 protein. Of 13,000 or so distinct CDR3 sequences detected, approximately 50% appear once; the ten largest clones hold just under 30%. The receptor comes from a male donor with lung adenocarcinoma. The CD4 and CD8 labels of this study may be unreliable. Sample: CD8+ T cells from the margin of a lung tumor. The chain uses TRBV20-1 and TRBJ1-1; TRBD1 is a possible D gene (6 bases). CDR3 DNA: TGCAGTGCTAGAGAAGGGGGGAACACTGAAGCTTTCTTT. As protein: CSAREGGNTEAFF.